This T cell receptor beta chain comes out of a study of radiation and T cells in renal cell carcinoma. Whole-study context: Nephrectomy followed 15 Gy stereotactic body radiation by 4 weeks.

Germline V CDR1 and CDR2: SGHTA, FQGNSA. The CDR3 covers 13 residues. The time point denotes: blood 2 weeks post-SBRT. Treatment specified: 15 Gy SBRT to primary tumor, nephrectomy 4 weeks later. The patient's renal cell carcinoma had clear cell pathology. Study-wide points: Baseline intratumoral clonotype presence is unknown without pretreatment biopsies. Top tumor clonotypes rose in blood 2 weeks post-radiation, then contracted.

Note on this clone: Its specificity is unknown.

Profiling relied on immunoSEQ multiplex PCR, and the TCRdb table lists in-frame clones only, not all of them. The table has around 130,000 clones, 85% to 90% seen once. V usage is TRBV7-2 and J usage is TRBJ2-5, with 7 nucleotides matching TRBD1. The J call may not be correct, given that the DNA end is closer to TRBJ2-7. The clonotype was recovered from a woman in her 70s with renal cell carcinoma. The starting material was blood, obtained from a patient whose treatment included radiotherapy and nephrectomy. The CDR3 DNA is TGTGCCAGCAGCCGGGACAGAGCCTACGAGCAGTACTTC. This encodes CASSRDRAYEQYF.